This T cell receptor beta chain was profiled in a study of shared clonotypes between healthy human individuals. In the case of this clone: The target antigen is unknown.

This CDR3 has 13 residues. The ends lost 4 bases at V and 7 bases at J; junction bases unmatched: 4. Looked up from germline, CDR1 is SGHNT and CDR2 is YENEEA. Study-wide points: Relative to their counterparts shared across all four donors, non-shared clonotypes exhibited diminished generation probabilities.

TCRdb's table, derived via immunoSEQ multiplex PCR, lists solely in-frame clones and lacks some. The table has 200,000 to 250,000 clones, under 80% seen once. The chain is built from TRBV11-3 and TRBJ1-2; 9 bases map to TRBD1. The sequence derives from a man between 25 and 39 years old in good health. The specimen was memory CD4+ T cells sorted from blood. The subset here: CD45RA-negative fraction. CDR3 nucleotides: TGTGCCAGCAGCTCAACAGGGGGCTTTGGCTACACCTTC. Its translation is CASSSTGGFGYTF.